The source of this T cell receptor beta chain is a study of human T cells and chemical hapten exposure. Study in general: The use of 2% DPC on roughly 2 cm by roughly 2 cm of upper inner arm skin constituted sensitization.

This clonotype has just a few counts. In TCRdb, the RACE reads were re-called with MiXCR into one record per CDR3 protein. Of fewer than 90,000 distinct CDR3 sequences detected, less than 8.5% appear once; the ten largest clones hold about 1.5%. Time point reported: patch test 2, 6 weeks after DPC sensitization. Sample treatment: therapeutic diphenylcyclopropenone sensitization with weekly scalp DPC. Trimming stripped 3 bases from V and 0 bases from J, with 12 bases between. CDR1 and CDR2 from the germline V gene are LGHNA and YNFKEQ. The CDR3 has 16 amino acids. This TCR was sampled from a woman in her 30s with alopecia areata. Some clones in this sample may be carry-over from other donors' samples. This specimen was whole blood, taken in connection with sensitization to the hapten diphenylcyclopropenone (DPC). The chain recombines TRBV4-2 with TRBJ1-3, with D uncertain. CDR3 bases: TGTGCCAGCAGCCAGGCCGATCCGATCTCTGGAAACACCATATATTTT. Translation: CASSQADPISGNTIYF.